The 9 T cell receptor beta chains listed next were all sequenced from one sample in a study of blood T cell repertoires in COVID-19. Assay: immunoSEQ multiplex PCR; the TCRdb copy retains only in-frame clones and omits some. The sample records 260,000 or so clones, roughly 85% being singletons. Material: PBMCs or T cells enriched from blood (not recorded which). These receptors all come from a woman aged 40 to 50 who had been exposed to COVID-19.

The V call is TRBV5-1, the J call TRBJ2-5; 7 bases map to TRBD2. With 4 bases clipped from V and 5 bases from J, the junction kept 8 bases outside the gene matches. CDR1 is SGHRS and CDR2 is YFSETQ in the germline V gene. CDR3 length equals 14 residues. The CDR3 DNA follows: TGCGCCAGCAGCCCGGGGAGGGGCGGGGAGACCCAGTACTTC. Protein: CASSPGRGGETQYF. Full variable domain (outside the CDR3, taken from reference TRBV5-1 and TRBJ2-5): KAGVTQTPRYLIKTRGQQVTLSCSPISGHRSVSWYQQTPGQGLQFLFEYFSETQRNKGNFPGRFSGRQFSNSRSEMNVSTLELGDSALYLCASSPGRGGETQYFGPGTRLLVL.

The chain employs TRBV6-5 and TRBJ2-5, with 9 nucleotides matching TRBD1. Looked up from germline, CDR1 is MNHEY and CDR2 is SVGAGI. The trim removed 5 bases at V and 3 bases at J, leaving 4 bases unmatched. The length of the CDR3 is 14 residues. This CDR3 reads CASSHRGREETQYF. The CDR3 DNA reads as TGTGCCAGCAGTCACAGGGGGCGCGAAGAGACCCAGTACTTC.

This clone was seen a single time. The genes are TRBV5-5 and TRBJ2-1; 7 positions match TRBD1. With 2 bases clipped from V and 3 bases from J, the junction kept 5 bases outside the gene matches. CDR3 length equals 15 residues. Germline V gene sequence: CDR1 SGHKS, CDR2 YYEKEE (reference sequence). This CDR3 is CASSLGGEGYNEQFF. CDR3 DNA sequence: TGTGCCAGCAGCTTAGGGGGCGAGGGCTACAATGAGCAGTTCTTC.

The chain combines TRBV6-5 with TRBJ2-5; 11 nucleotides line up with TRBD2. CDR3 length equals 15 residues. The V and J ends lost 5 bases and 5 bases, in that order; junction bases with no gene match: 7. The V gene's germline CDR1 is MNHEY and CDR2 SVGAGI. CDR3 in DNA: TGTGCCAGCAGTACACTAGCGGGGGTTTTGGAGACCCAGTACTTC. Translated, it gives CASSTLAGVLETQYF.

The gene calls are TRBV6-5 and TRBJ2-7; the D is unclear. The CDR3 is 11 amino acids. Between the trimmed V and J ends, which lost 2 bases and 7 bases, there was a span of 6 bases. Germline CDR1 reads MNHEY; CDR2 reads SVGAGI. DNA of the CDR3: TGTGCCAGCAGTTACCTCGGGGAGCAGTACTTC. Translated: CASSYLGEQYF.

The chain couples TRBV7-2 to TRBJ1-5, with 7 bases that match TRBD1. The germline V gene encodes CDR1 SGHTA and CDR2 FQGNSA. The J segment lost 7 bases and the V segment lost 1 base, leaving 7 bases of the junction unmatched. CDR3 length: 15 residues. As DNA, the CDR3 is TGTGCCAGCAGCTTAGATGGGACAGCGACCCAGCCCCAGCATTTT. Protein: CASSLDGTATQPQHF.

CDR3 nucleotide sequence: TGTGCCAGCAGCCCCAGACTTGGGGGGGCCACAGATACGCAGTATTTT. Encoded protein: CASSPRLGGATDTQYF. The chain employs TRBV9 and TRBJ2-3; D possibly corresponds to TRBD2 (7 bases). Germline V gene data show CDR1 as SGDLS and CDR2 as YYNGEE. The CDR3 spans 16 residues. Trimming removed 4 bases from V and 2 bases from J, with 17 bases in between.

This chain uses TRBV9 with TRBJ1-2, with TRBD1 matching 8 bases. The germline gives CDR1 SGDLS, CDR2 YYNGEE. V was clipped by 5 bases and J by 7 bases; unmatched bases: 10. This CDR3 has 14 amino acids. Written as DNA, the CDR3 is TGTGCCAGCAGAGGAGACAGGGGAAGGGGTGGCTACACCTTC. It specifies CASRGDRGRGGYTF. Supplemented by reference TRBV9 and TRBJ1-2, the full variable domain reads DSGVTQTPKHLITATGQRVTLRCSPRSGDLSVYWYQQSLDQGLQFLIQYYNGEERAKGNILERFSAQQFPDLHSELNLSSLELGDSALYFCASRGDRGRGGYTFGSGTRLTVV.

The chain recombines TRBV7-9 with TRBJ2-5, with D possibly matching TRBD2 (5 bases). This CDR3 comprises 14 residues. V was clipped by 5 bases and J by 1 base, with 11 bases between them. Germline lookup yields CDR1 SEHNR and CDR2 FQNEAQ (reference sequence). The CDR3 region is CASSPHRGQETQYF. CDR3 sequence (DNA): TGTGCCAGCAGCCCCCACCGGGGCCAAGAGACCCAGTACTTC. The full variable domain, rest sourced from reference TRBV7-9 and TRBJ2-5, is DTGVSQNPRHKITKRGQNVTFRCDPISEHNRLYWYRQTLGQGPEFLTYFQNEAQLEKSRLLSDRFSAERPKGSFSTLEIQRTEQGDSAMYLCASSPHRGQETQYFGPGTRLLVL.